A single sample is the source of the 25 T cell receptor beta chains below, sequenced in a study of CD8+ T cells in alopecia areata. Extracted RNA was reverse transcribed into cDNA, the sequencing template. TCRdb keeps only in-frame clones here, not all; method: immunoSEQ multiplex PCR. The sample includes 30,000 to 40,000 clones, 60% to 85% of them seen just once. Input material: NKG2D-low CD8+ T cells sorted from blood. The receptor set was obtained from a human donor with alopecia areata.

This clone has only one observation. This sequence joins TRBV5-1 and TRBJ1-1; no definite D call. Germline loops: CDR1 SGHRS, CDR2 YFSETQ. This CDR3 is 14 amino acids long. The V end was cut by 4 bases, the J end by 2 bases, with 12 bases between. This chain's CDR3 is CASSPPESNTEAFF. CDR3 DNA sequence: TGCGCCAGCAGCCCTCCCGAAAGTAACACTGAAGCTTTCTTT.

The chain joins TRBV27 to TRBJ2-1; no clear D. CDR1 and CDR2 (germline): MNHEY, SMNVEV (reference sequence). The CDR3 covers 13 residues. V was pared by 0 bases and J by 7 bases, with 7 bases between. CDR3 sequence reads: CASSLSFRNEQFF. The CDR3 DNA reads TGTGCCAGCAGTTTATCGTTTCGAAATGAGCAGTTCTTC.

The chain joins TRBV29-1 to TRBJ2-7; D is undetermined. In germline, CDR1 is SQVTM, CDR2 ANQGSEA. CDR3 length: 12 residues. The V gene lost 2 bases and the J gene lost 2 bases, with 7 bases spanning the gap. The CDR3 nucleotides read TGCAGCGTTGAACAGGCTCCCTACGAGCAGTACTTC. Protein product: CSVEQAPYEQYF.

The chain combines TRBV28 with TRBJ2-7, with D perhaps matching TRBD1 (6 bases). The CDR3 is 15 amino acids. CDR1 and CDR2 from the germline V gene are MDHEN and SYDVKM. V gave up 5 bases and J gave up 2 bases, with 16 bases separating them. This chain's CDR3 is CASSPHPDRTYEQYF. Here the CDR3 DNA reads TGTGCCAGCAGTCCTCATCCCGACAGGACCTACGAGCAGTACTTC.

This clone appeared once. The chain links TRBV5-4 to TRBJ2-7; D is unclear. The CDR3 is 13 amino acids. Trimming stripped 4 bases from V and 6 bases from J, with 14 bases between. In germline, CDR1 is SGHNT, CDR2 YYREEE (reference sequence). CDR3 coding DNA: TGTGCCAGCAGCCTAACACCCTCCGGCGAGCAGTACTTC. Residues: CASSLTPSGEQYF.

The chain uses TRBV29-1 and TRBJ2-7, with D maybe TRBD2 (5 bases). The CDR3 sequence is 12 residues long. Germline assignment: CDR1 SQVTM and CDR2 ANQGSEA. V was cut by 4 bases and J by 2 bases, with 9 bases left in between. Written as DNA, the CDR3 is TGCAGCGTTGTTGAGCGGACCTACGAGCAGTACTTC. Its protein is CSVVERTYEQYF.

This clone turned up a few times. This chain joins TRBV7-9 and TRBJ1-4; 7 nucleotides align to TRBD1. The CDR3 length is 14 residues. The germline CDR1 and CDR2 sequences are SEHNR and FQNEAQ (reference sequence). With V trimmed by 5 bases and J by 5 bases, 5 bases remained unmatched. The CDR3 DNA follows: TGTGCCAGCAGCCCCAAGGGACAGAATGAAAAACTGTTTTTT. This translates into CASSPKGQNEKLFF.

This clone was seen a handful of times. This chain uses TRBV19 with TRBJ2-1; TRBD1 matches at 8 bases. Looked up from germline, CDR1 is LNHDA and CDR2 is SQIVND (reference sequence). CDR3 length equals 13 residues. The V gene end was trimmed by 4 bases and the J gene end by 9 bases; junction bases not matched to a gene: 5. The CDR3 loop reads CASSTGTGSEQFF. CDR3 nucleotide sequence: TGTGCCAGTAGTACCGGGACAGGCTCTGAGCAGTTCTTC.

In this sample, this clone turned up a few times. The V call is TRBV7-9, the J call TRBJ1-1, with D maybe TRBD1 (6 bases). Trimming cost V 5 bases and J 2 bases, with 12 bases left between them. The length of the CDR3 is 14 residues. Germline loops: CDR1 SEHNR, CDR2 FQNEAQ (reference sequence). The DNA of the CDR3 is TGTGCCAGCAGCCCCAGGGGAGGCAACACTGAAGCTTTCTTT. It is translated as CASSPRGGNTEAFF.

V gene TRBV2 combines with J gene TRBJ2-1; D is unclear. Trimming took off 5 bases at V and 4 bases at J, with 9 bases between the two ends. This CDR3 contains 13 residues. Germline-derived CDR1 and CDR2 are SNHLY and FYNNEI. The CDR3 coding sequence is TGTGCCAGCAGTCCCGCGAGATACAATGAGCAGTTCTTC. This translates into CASSPARYNEQFF.

The table lists this clone with a few counts. This chain joins TRBV6-4 and TRBJ2-3; 9 bases align to TRBD2. The V gene's germline CDR1 is MRHNA and CDR2 SNTAGT. CDR3 size: 14 residues. Germline trimming cut 3 bases from V and 6 bases from J; bases unmatched to any gene: 4. The CDR3 bases are TGTGCCAGCAGTGAAAGCGGGGGGCCGGATACGCAGTATTTT. Encoded protein: CASSESGGPDTQYF.

A few counts support this clone. The chain is built from TRBV7-8 and TRBJ2-3; TRBD1 matches at 10 bases. Germline CDR1 SGHVS, CDR2 FQNEAQ. This CDR3 comprises 16 residues. The V segment lost 5 bases and the J segment 5 bases; nucleotides outside the gene matches: 10. The CDR3 loop is CASSPMTGGHVDTQYF. CDR3 nucleotide sequence: TGTGCCAGCAGCCCGATGACAGGGGGCCACGTAGATACGCAGTATTTT. Full variable domain (missing parts from reference TRBV7-8 and TRBJ2-3): GAGVSQSPRYKVAKRGQDVALRCDPISGHVSLFWYQQALGQGPEFLTYFQNEAQLDKSGLPSDRFFAERPEGSVSTLKIQRTQQEDSAVYLCASSPMTGGHVDTQYFGPGTRLTVL.

There are a few counts of this clone. This rearrangement joins TRBV5-1 to TRBJ1-1; a weak D match, TRBD1 (5 bases). Germline CDR1 SGHRS, CDR2 YFSETQ. Trimming cost V 3 bases and J 0 bases, with 12 bases left between them. The CDR3 is made up of 15 amino acids. Written as DNA, the CDR3 is TGCGCCAGCAGCTGGGGGAGTTACGTGAACACTGAAGCTTTCTTT. Translation gives CASSWGSYVNTEAFF.

The chain joins TRBV6-6 to TRBJ2-7; a possible D gene is TRBD2 (7 bases). CDR3 length equals 13 residues. Between the trimmed V and J ends, which lost 2 bases and 5 bases, there was a span of 10 bases. From germline, CDR1 is MNHNY and CDR2 SVGAGI (reference sequence). The CDR3 is CASSYGGGDEQYF. The CDR3 coding sequence is TGTGCCAGCAGTTACGGAGGGGGGGACGAGCAGTACTTC.

This clone has a single count. This rearrangement joins TRBV29-1 to TRBJ2-7; perhaps TRBD1 as D (6 bases). The CDR3 sequence is 14 residues long. CDR1 is SQVTM, CDR2 ANQGSEA, per germline. V lost 2 bases to trimming and J lost 2 bases, with 13 bases between them. The CDR3 protein is CSVEQETGAYEQYF. The CDR3 DNA reads as TGCAGCGTTGAACAGGAGACAGGAGCCTACGAGCAGTACTTC.

V is TRBV19 and J is TRBJ1-1; tentatively, D is TRBD1 (5 bases). The V end was cut by 3 bases, the J end by 4 bases, with 12 bases between. This CDR3 contains 14 residues. Looked up from germline, CDR1 is LNHDA and CDR2 is SQIVND (reference sequence). This CDR3 reads CASSIGGTGTEAFF. DNA of the CDR3: TGTGCCAGTAGTATCGGGGGAACGGGCACTGAAGCTTTCTTT.

The CDR3 bases are TGCGCCAGCAGCTCCTCGTGGTTGGGGGCCTACGAGCAGTACTTC. It is translated as CASSSSWLGAYEQYF. The chain combines TRBV5-1 with TRBJ2-7; perhaps D is TRBD1 or TRBD2 (5 bases each). Germline lookup yields CDR1 SGHRS and CDR2 YFSETQ. CDR3 size: 15 residues. V was trimmed by 3 bases and J by 2 bases, leaving 15 bases between them.

The chain recombines TRBV25-1 with TRBJ2-7, with TRBD1 as a possible D gene (6 bases). The CDR3 covers 12 residues. The V end lost 8 bases, the J end lost 5 bases, and 13 bases lay between the germline ends. Germline values: CDR1 MGHDK, CDR2 SYGVNS. In DNA form, the CDR3 reads TGTGCCAGCCAGGCAGGGGCTCACGAGCAGTACTTC. This codes for CASQAGAHEQYF.

This clone was observed a handful of times. V gene TRBV7-9 combines with J gene TRBJ1-2; D unclear. There are 13 residues in the CDR3. Germline-derived CDR1 and CDR2 are SEHNR and FQNEAQ (reference sequence). Trimming cost V 5 bases and J 6 bases, with 13 bases left between them. CDR3 residues: CASSDQAPDGYTF. The DNA of the CDR3 is TGTGCCAGCAGCGACCAGGCGCCCGATGGCTACACCTTC. Complete variable domain (other parts from reference TRBV7-9 and TRBJ1-2): DTGVSQNPRHKITKRGQNVTFRCDPISEHNRLYWYRQTLGQGPEFLTYFQNEAQLEKSRLLSDRFSAERPKGSFSTLEIQRTEQGDSAMYLCASSDQAPDGYTFGSGTRLTVV.

The chain recombines TRBV27 with TRBJ2-3, with D perhaps given as TRBD1 or TRBD2 (5 bases each). Germline lookup yields CDR1 MNHEY and CDR2 SMNVEV (reference sequence). V was cut by 1 base and J by 2 bases, with 10 bases left in between. CDR3 length: 15 residues. CDR3 loop: CASSLWDGDTDTQYF. CDR3 bases: TGTGCCAGCAGTTTATGGGACGGTGACACAGATACGCAGTATTTT.

V is TRBV11-2 and J is TRBJ2-1, with D uncertain. Looked up from germline, CDR1 is SGHAT and CDR2 is FQNNGV. The CDR3 runs 16 residues. V lost 2 bases and J lost 0, with 11 bases in between. CDR3 in amino acids: CASSLISLSSYNEQFF. Written as DNA, the CDR3 is TGTGCCAGCAGCTTAATCAGTCTGAGCTCCTACAATGAGCAGTTCTTC. Complete variable domain (other parts from reference TRBV11-2 and TRBJ2-1): EAGVAQSPRYKIIEKRQSVAFWCNPISGHATLYWYQQILGQGPKLLIQFQNNGVVDDSQLPKDRFSAERLKGVDSTLKIQPAKLEDSAVYLCASSLISLSSYNEQFFGPGTRLTVL.

The V call is TRBV5-1, the J call TRBJ1-2, with 10 positions matching TRBD1. Trimming at V came to 4 bases and at J to 5 bases, leaving 5 bases not matched to a gene. CDR1 is SGHRS and CDR2 is YFSETQ in the germline V gene. CDR3 size: 14 residues. The CDR3 here is CASSPGTGAYGYTF. The CDR3 DNA reads as TGCGCCAGCAGCCCTGGGACAGGGGCTTATGGCTACACCTTC.

The chain uses TRBV7-6 and TRBJ2-5, with D unclear. CDR1 is SGHVS, CDR2 FNYEAQ, per germline. The V and J ends lost 1 base and 0 bases respectively, with 9 bases between them. This CDR3 is built from 15 residues. In DNA, the CDR3 is TGTGCCAGCAGCTTAGGATTGACGTACCAAGAGACCCAGTACTTC. It codes for CASSLGLTYQETQYF.

This chain's CDR3 is CASSLPEQYF. The CDR3 bases are TGCGCCAGCAGTCTCCCCGAGCAGTACTTC. This chain connects TRBV23-1 to TRBJ2-7; D not certain. TRBV23-1 counts as an open reading frame of uncertain function. With 4 bases removed from V and 6 bases from J, the gap between germline ends came to 4 bases. This CDR3 has 10 residues.

The rearrangement joins TRBV5-1 to TRBJ2-1, with D perhaps matching TRBD1 or TRBD2 (5 bases each). Germline CDR1 SGHRS, CDR2 YFSETQ. CDR3 length: 13 amino acids. V lost 4 bases, J lost 4 bases, and 9 bases lay in between. The CDR3 loop reads CASSRDDYNEQFF. The CDR3 coding sequence is TGCGCCAGCAGCCGGGACGATTACAATGAGCAGTTCTTC.